This T cell receptor beta chain was observed in a study of T cells in tuberculosis. Study in general: Sequenced TCRs come from CD1B-GMM tetramer-binding T cells.

Sequencing used immunoSEQ multiplex PCR; TCRdb keeps in-frame clones, though not all of them. Altogether 85,000 to 100,000 clones are present, approximately 91% being singletons, with the ten largest covering approximately 2%. After thawing and overnight rest, PBMC were stained with GMM-loaded CD1B tetramer, viability dye and anti-CD3 for sorting. The lipid loaded on the CD1B tetramers was C32 glucose monomycolate from Rhodococcus equi. From each donor, some 90,000 tetramer-negative cells were sorted. V lost 4 bases, J lost 0 bases, and 9 bases stayed unmatched. The CDR3 runs to 18 residues. Germline V gene data show CDR1 as LGHNA and CDR2 as YNFKEQ.

V is TRBV4-2 and J is TRBJ2-6; 7 nucleotides line up with TRBD1. Sequencing input: CD1b-GMM tetramer-negative cells sorted from PBMCs. The TCR sequence derives from an adult woman with latent tuberculosis. CDR3 DNA: TGTGCCAGCAGCCTATTACCGGGACAGCTCTCTGGGGCCAACGTCCTGACTTTC. It is translated as CASSLLPGQLSGANVLTF.